This TCR beta chain stems from a study of regulatory T cells in long-lasting Graves disease. About this clonotype itself: One end of the junction varies from germline; a read error may be responsible.

The authors built TCR beta libraries using iRepertoire HTBI primers and Arm-PCR of CDR3 regions. TCRdb called the multiplex PCR reads again in MiXCR, with one record for every CDR3 protein. The table lists some 490,000 distinct CDR3 sequences, around 12% of them singletons. The CDR3 runs to 13 residues. The germline gives CDR1 ENHRY, CDR2 SYGVKD. Time point indicated: newly diagnosed GD, antithyroid drugs for less than 3 months. Isolated PBMC RNA provided the starting material for the TCR library. Patients of an endocrinology department in Xi'an, China, were included. These data were also filed under a second study, of T cells in Graves' hyperthyroidism and ophthalmopathy. That report adds: Hyperthyroidism of Graves' type that showed no ophthalmopathy progression within 18 months was stable. Diagnostic assessment was based on clinical symptoms, serum thyroxine and TRAb, thyroid ultrasound and orbital computed tomography.

The chain recombines TRBV10-3 with TRBJ2-2, with D tentatively TRBD1 (6 bases). Sequencing used peripheral blood mononuclear cells (PBMCs), obtained at new diagnosis, from a patient treated with antithyroid drugs. This TCR came from a woman in her 30s with Graves disease. CDR3 amino acids: CASRTDPTGEPFF. CDR3 bases: TGTGCCTCCCGGACAGACCCTACCGGGGAGCCGTTTTTT.